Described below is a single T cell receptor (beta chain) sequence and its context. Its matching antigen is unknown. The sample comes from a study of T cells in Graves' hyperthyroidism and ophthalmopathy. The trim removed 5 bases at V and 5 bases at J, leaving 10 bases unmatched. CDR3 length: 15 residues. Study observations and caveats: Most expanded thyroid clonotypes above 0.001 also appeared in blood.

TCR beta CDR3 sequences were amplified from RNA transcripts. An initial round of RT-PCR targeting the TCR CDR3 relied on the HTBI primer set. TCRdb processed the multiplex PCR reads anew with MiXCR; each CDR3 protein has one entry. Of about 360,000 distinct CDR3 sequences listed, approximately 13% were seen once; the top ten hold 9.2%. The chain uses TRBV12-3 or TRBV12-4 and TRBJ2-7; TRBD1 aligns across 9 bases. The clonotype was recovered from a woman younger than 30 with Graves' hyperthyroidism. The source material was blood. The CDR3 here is CASSPRQGGGHEQYF. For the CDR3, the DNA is TGTGCCAGCAGTCCGCGACAGGGGGGGGGGCACGAGCAGTACTTC.